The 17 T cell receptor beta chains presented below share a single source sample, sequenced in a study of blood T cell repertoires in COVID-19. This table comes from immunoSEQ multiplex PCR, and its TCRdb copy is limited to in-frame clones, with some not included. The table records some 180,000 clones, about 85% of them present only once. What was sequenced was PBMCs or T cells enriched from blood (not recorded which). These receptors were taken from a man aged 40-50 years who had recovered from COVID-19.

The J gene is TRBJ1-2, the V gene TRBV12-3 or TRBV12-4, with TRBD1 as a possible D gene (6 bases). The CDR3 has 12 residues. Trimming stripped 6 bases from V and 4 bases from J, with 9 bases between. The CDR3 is CASSPDSYGYTF. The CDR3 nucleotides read TGTGCCAGCAGCCCGGACAGCTATGGCTACACCTTC.

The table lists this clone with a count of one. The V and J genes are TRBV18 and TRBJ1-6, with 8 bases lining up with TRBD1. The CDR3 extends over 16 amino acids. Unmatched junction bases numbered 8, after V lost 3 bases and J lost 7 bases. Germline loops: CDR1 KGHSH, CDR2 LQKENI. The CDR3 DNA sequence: TGTGCCAGCTCACCCGTTGACAGGGGAGGCAATTCACCCCTCCACTTT. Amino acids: CASSPVDRGGNSPLHF.

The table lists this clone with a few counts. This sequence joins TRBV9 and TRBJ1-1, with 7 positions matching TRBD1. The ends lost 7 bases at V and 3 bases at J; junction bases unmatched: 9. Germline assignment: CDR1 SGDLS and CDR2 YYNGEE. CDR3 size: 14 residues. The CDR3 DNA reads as TGTGCCAGCGGGATAGGGGGCGCCGACACTGAAGCTTTCTTT. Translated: CASGIGGADTEAFF.

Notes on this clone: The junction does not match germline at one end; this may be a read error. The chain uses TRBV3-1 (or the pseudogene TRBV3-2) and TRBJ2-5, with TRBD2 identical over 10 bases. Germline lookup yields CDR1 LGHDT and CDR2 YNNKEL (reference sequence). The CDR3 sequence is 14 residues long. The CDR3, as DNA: TGTGCCAGCAGCCCTACCATAGCGGGAGGTTCGGCGGACTTC. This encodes CASSPTIAGGSADF.

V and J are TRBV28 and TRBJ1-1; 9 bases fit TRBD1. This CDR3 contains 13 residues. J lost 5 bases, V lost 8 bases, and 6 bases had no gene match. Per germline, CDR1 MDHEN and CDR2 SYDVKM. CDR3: CASLPGQGTEAFF. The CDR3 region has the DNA TGTGCCAGCCTACCCGGACAGGGGACTGAAGCTTTCTTT.

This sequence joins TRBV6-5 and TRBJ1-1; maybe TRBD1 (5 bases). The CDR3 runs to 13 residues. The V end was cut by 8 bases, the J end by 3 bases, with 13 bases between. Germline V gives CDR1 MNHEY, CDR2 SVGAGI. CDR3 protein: CASGAFWDTEAFF. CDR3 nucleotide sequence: TGTGCCAGCGGGGCCTTTTGGGACACTGAAGCTTTCTTT.

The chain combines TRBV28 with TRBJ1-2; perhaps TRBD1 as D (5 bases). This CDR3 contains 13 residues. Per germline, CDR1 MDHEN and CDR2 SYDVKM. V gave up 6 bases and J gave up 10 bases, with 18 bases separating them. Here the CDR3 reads CASRYRTEQPYTF. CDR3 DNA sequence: TGTGCCAGCAGGTACAGGACCGAGCAGCCCTACACCTTC.

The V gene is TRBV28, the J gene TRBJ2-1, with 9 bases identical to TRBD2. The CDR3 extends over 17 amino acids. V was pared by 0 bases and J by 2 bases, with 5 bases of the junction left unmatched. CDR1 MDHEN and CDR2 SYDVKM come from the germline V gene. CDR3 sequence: CASSLWVSGRPYNEQFF. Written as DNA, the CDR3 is TGTGCCAGCAGTTTATGGGTTAGCGGGAGACCCTACAATGAGCAGTTCTTC.

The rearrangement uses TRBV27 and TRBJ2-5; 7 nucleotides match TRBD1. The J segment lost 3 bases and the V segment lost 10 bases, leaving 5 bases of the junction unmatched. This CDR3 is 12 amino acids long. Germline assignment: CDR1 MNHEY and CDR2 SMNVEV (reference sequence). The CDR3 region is CANRQGKETQYF. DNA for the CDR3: TGTGCCAACCGACAGGGAAAAGAGACCCAGTACTTC.

The CDR3 region has the DNA TGTGCCAGCAGCCTCACTAGCGGGGAGTACAATGAGCAGTTCTTC. It yields the protein CASSLTSGEYNEQFF. The V and J genes are TRBV7-2 and TRBJ2-1; 10 positions agree with TRBD2. The CDR3 runs to 15 residues. Trimming took 5 bases from V and 4 from J; bases not matched to a gene: 5. CDR1 is SGHTA and CDR2 is FQGNSA in the germline V gene. Based on the CDR3 plus reference TRBV7-2 and TRBJ2-1, the full variable domain is GAGVSQSPSNKVTEKGKDVELRCDPISGHTALYWYRQSLGQGLEFLIYFQGNSAPDKSGLPSDRFSAERTGGSVSTLTIQRTQQEDSAVYLCASSLTSGEYNEQFFGPGTRLTVL.

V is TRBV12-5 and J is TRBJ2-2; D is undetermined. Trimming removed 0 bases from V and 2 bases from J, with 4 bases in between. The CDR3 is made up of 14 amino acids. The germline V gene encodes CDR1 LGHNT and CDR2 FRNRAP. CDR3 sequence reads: CASGLVINTGELFF. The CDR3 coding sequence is TGTGCTAGTGGTTTGGTAATAAACACCGGGGAGCTGTTTTTT.

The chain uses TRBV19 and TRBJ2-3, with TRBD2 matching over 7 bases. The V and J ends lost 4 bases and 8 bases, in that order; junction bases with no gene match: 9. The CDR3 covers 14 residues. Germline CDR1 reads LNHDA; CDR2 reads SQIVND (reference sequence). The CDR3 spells CASSSGLVVGTQYF. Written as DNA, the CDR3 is TGTGCCAGTAGTAGTGGACTAGTCGTCGGTACGCAGTATTTT.

The CDR3 coding sequence is TGTGCCACCAGCAGAGGACAGGGAGCCTACGAGCAGTACTTC. Its translation is CATSRGQGAYEQYF. The V call is TRBV15, the J call TRBJ2-7; 7 positions match TRBD1. CDR3 length: 14 amino acids. J lost 2 bases, V lost 1 base, and 2 bases had no gene match. Germline assignment: CDR1 LNHNV and CDR2 YYDKDF (reference sequence).

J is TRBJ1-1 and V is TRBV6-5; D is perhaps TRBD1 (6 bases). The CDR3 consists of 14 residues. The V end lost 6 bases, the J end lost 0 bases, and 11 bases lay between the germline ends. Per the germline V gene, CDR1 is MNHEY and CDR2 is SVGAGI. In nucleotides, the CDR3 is TGTGCCAGCAGATCAGGGGAACTGAACACTGAAGCTTTCTTT. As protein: CASRSGELNTEAFF.

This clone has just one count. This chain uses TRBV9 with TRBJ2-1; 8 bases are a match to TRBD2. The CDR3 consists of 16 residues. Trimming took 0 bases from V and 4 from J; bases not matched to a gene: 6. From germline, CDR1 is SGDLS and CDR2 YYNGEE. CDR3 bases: TGTGCCAGCAGCGTAGGTGGCGGGGGGACATACAATGAGCAGTTCTTC. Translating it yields CASSVGGGGTYNEQFF.

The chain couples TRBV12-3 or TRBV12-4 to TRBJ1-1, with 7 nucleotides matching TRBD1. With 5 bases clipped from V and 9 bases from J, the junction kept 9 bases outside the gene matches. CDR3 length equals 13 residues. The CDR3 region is CASSLFTGAQAFF. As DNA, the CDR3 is TGTGCCAGCAGTCTTTTCACAGGGGCCCAAGCTTTCTTT.

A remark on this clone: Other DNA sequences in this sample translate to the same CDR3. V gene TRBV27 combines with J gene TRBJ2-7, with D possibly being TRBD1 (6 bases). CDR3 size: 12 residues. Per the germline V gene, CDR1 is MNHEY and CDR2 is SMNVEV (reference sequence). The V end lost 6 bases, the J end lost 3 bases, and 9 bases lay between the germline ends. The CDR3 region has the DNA TGTGCCAGCAGCCCACAGGGCTACGAGCAGTACTTC. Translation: CASSPQGYEQYF.